This T cell receptor (beta chain) is from a study of OX40 agonist ivuxolimab in advanced cancers. Study overall: Hepatocellular carcinoma, melanoma, renal cell or head and neck cancer was diagnosed in the dose-escalation patients. Partial responses occurred in Three dose-escalation patients, one with hepatocellular carcinoma and two with cutaneous melanoma.

Produced via immunoSEQ multiplex PCR; TCRdb's table is partial and in-frame only. The table records approximately 50,000 clones, roughly nine tenths of them present only once. The V gene's germline CDR1 is MDHEN and CDR2 SYDVKM. The CDR3 has 17 amino acids. Trimming removed 5 bases from V and 5 bases from J; junction bases left unmatched: 14. This clone was seen a handful of times. The V call is TRBV28, the J call TRBJ2-3; the match to TRBD2 covers 9 bases. This TCR came from an adult with an advanced solid tumor such as melanoma, head and neck, liver or kidney cancer. The source was CD4+ or CD8+ T cells sorted from blood, collected in a trial of the OX40 agonist ivuxolimab. The CDR3 DNA reads TGTGCCAGCAGTCCGACGGTAGCGGGAGTGGAGGGAGATACGCAGTATTTT. It specifies CASSPTVAGVEGDTQYF.